This paragraph reports one T cell receptor (beta chain). The record originates from a study of blood T cell repertoires in COVID-19. Background on the study: From T cells, B-cell-depleted T cells, or PBMCs came the material, which was cDNA or gDNA.

Source study methods: Nucleated cell counts were estimated from reference gene primer amplification. Clones were sequenced by immunoSEQ multiplex PCR, and TCRdb holds only the in-frame ones, with some missing. The V and J calls and the clone size are those of that table, but D and trimming were determined from the DNA. The table shows a few hundred thousand clones, with 89% occurring only once. The CDR3 runs to 15 residues. Trimming pared 4 bases from V and 4 bases from J, leaving 11 bases between. Germline CDR1 reads LGHDT; CDR2 reads YNNKEL (reference sequence). Material for sequencing was peripheral blood. The chain is built from TRBV3-1 (or the pseudogene TRBV3-2) and TRBJ1-6; a possible D gene is TRBD1 (5 bases). The origin of this receptor is a woman aged 40 to 49 who had recovered from COVID-19. The CDR3 sequence: CASSPASGYNSPLHF. For the CDR3, the DNA is TGTGCCAGCAGCCCCGCCTCAGGGTATAATTCACCCCTCCACTTT.